The clone carrying this T cell receptor beta chain was counted a few times. A second PCR, run for roughly 7 to 11 cycles, used a sample-barcoded 5' primer plus a J-beta primer mix. TCRdb redid the calling of the 5' RACE reads with MiXCR, one entry per CDR3 protein. Of about 930,000 distinct CDR3 sequences listed, under 35% are singletons. This specimen belongs to a study of blood T cells in healthy people across ages. Trimming pared 4 bases from V and 3 bases from J, leaving 18 bases between. Germline CDR1 SGHRS, CDR2 YFSETQ. The CDR3 has 16 residues. These data were also reused for a study on T cells of mothers and their children. That work adds: The entire RNA extract went into cDNA synthesis at approximately 1.5 ug per 15 ul. Relative to unrelated pairs, biologically related mother-child dyads exhibited marginally greater, non-significant overlap.

This chain joins TRBV5-1 and TRBJ2-3; a weak D match, TRBD1 (6 bases). The specimen sequenced was blood. The TCR comes from a woman aged 40 to 50 in good health. The CDR3 region is CASSKTRGSGTDTQYF. CDR3 sequence (DNA): TGCGCCAGCAGCAAAACCAGGGGATCAGGGACAGATACGCAGTATTTT.